This is a list of T cell receptor beta chains from one sample in a study of CD8 T cells in Susac syndrome. TCRdb reanalysed the immunoSEQ multiplex PCR reads using MiXCR and keeps one entry per CDR3 protein. The sample contains some 150,000 distinct CDR3 sequences, roughly 96% of which appear only once. Sequencing was performed on CD4+ T cells from PBMCs. Every receptor here comes from a human donor with Susac syndrome. Both conserved end residues are part of each CDR3. A D gene is named only where the DNA matches it firmly. Size values are once, few and many counts, or a class for expanded clones, and some rows have none.

D	V	J	size	CDR3	DNA
-	TRBV14	TRBJ1-1	-	CASSQDLRTAAFF	TGTGCCAGCAGCCAAGACTTGCGAACAGCAGCTTTCTTT
TRBD2	TRBV5-4	TRBJ2-2	-	CASSFGRAGGLGELFF	TGTGCCAGCAGCTTCGGAAGAGCGGGGGGGCTCGGGGAGCTGTTTTTT
TRBD1	TRBV28	TRBJ1-5	-	CASSFIGTGGSQPQHF	TGTGCCAGCAGTTTTATAGGGACAGGGGGCTCTCAGCCCCAGCATTTT
-	TRBV11-2	TRBJ2-1	-	CASSSPRNNEQFF	TGTGCCAGCAGCTCGCCGCGGAACAATGAGCAGTTCTTC
-	TRBV3-1	TRBJ2-3	once	CASSSPAAQYF	TGTGCCAGCAGCTCCCCCGCCGCGCAGTATTTT
-	TRBV3-1	TRBJ2-7	once	CASSQDVGQYF	TGTGCCAGCAGCCAAGATGTTGGGCAGTACTTC
-	TRBV5-1	TRBJ1-5	-	CASSEGVGNQPQHF	TGCGCCAGCAGCGAGGGGGTTGGCAATCAGCCCCAGCATTTT
TRBD1	TRBV7-9	TRBJ2-1	-	CASSPIARTGHNEQFF	TGTGCCAGCAGCCCCATAGCCCGGACAGGGCACAATGAGCAGTTCTTC
-	TRBV7-2	TRBJ1-5	-	CASSSTGGQSNQPQHF	TGTGCCAGCAGCTCGACGGGCGGACAGTCCAATCAGCCCCAGCATTTT
TRBD1	TRBV24-1	TRBJ2-3	-	CATSRDSSTDTQYF	TGTGCCACCAGTCGGGACAGCAGCACAGATACGCAGTATTTT
TRBD2	TRBV20-1	TRBJ2-5	-	CSAFSGGGETQYF	TGCAGTGCTTTTAGCGGGGGGGGAGAGACCCAGTACTTC
-	TRBV7-9	TRBJ1-5	once	CASSPKGGAQHF	TGTGCCAGCAGCCCGAAGGGGGGGGCCCAGCATTTT
-	TRBV12-3/TRBV12-4	TRBJ2-5	-	CASSLRPGWLYF	TGTGCCAGCAGTTTAAGGCCGGGTTGGCTTTACTTC
-	TRBV3-1	TRBJ2-1	-	CASSRVGVAYNEQFF	TGTGCCAGCAGCCGGGTCGGGGTAGCCTACAATGAGCAGTTCTTC
-	TRBV6-5	TRBJ1-2	-	CASSYSTAGAYGYTF	TGTGCCAGCAGTTACTCCACCGCAGGGGCCTATGGCTACACCTTC
-	TRBV4-2	TRBJ2-5	-	CASSQVLAPHPTHQETQYF	TGTGCCAGCAGCCAAGTCCTAGCGCCCCATCCTACCCACCAAGAGACCCAGTACTTC
-	TRBV20-1	TRBJ1-2	-	CSAVSPREPEFEGANYGYTF	TGCAGTGCAGTAAGCCCCCGGGAACCGGAATTTGAGGGAGCTAACTATGGCTACACCTTC
TRBD1	TRBV3-1	TRBJ1-4	-	CASSQGDRGTNEKLFF	TGTGCCAGCAGCCAAGGGGACAGGGGGACTAATGAAAAACTGTTTTTT
-	TRBV5-1	TRBJ2-3	-	CASSDSHTQYF	TGCGCCAGCAGTGATTCCCATACGCAGTATTTT
-	TRBV6-6	TRBJ1-1	once	CASSYRPDRNTEAFF	TGTGCCAGCAGTTATCGCCCTGACAGAAACACTGAAGCTTTCTTT
TRBD1	TRBV15	TRBJ1-1	-	CATSRGGQGDTEAFF	TGTGCCACCAGCAGAGGGGGACAGGGGGACACTGAAGCTTTCTTT
TRBD1	TRBV10-3	TRBJ2-5	-	CAIRDRDRETQYF	TGTGCCATCAGGGACAGGGACCGAGAGACCCAGTACTTC
-	TRBV5-4	TRBJ2-7	few	CASSLSGGEQYF	TGTGCCAGCAGTTTAAGTGGCGGCGAGCAGTACTTC
-	TRBV5-1	TRBJ1-1	once	CASSLLKVSPNTEAFF	TGCGCCAGCAGCTTGCTTAAGGTGTCGCCGAACACTGAAGCTTTCTTT
-	TRBV7-9	TRBJ1-1	-	CASSLTNTEAFF	TGTGCCAGCAGCTTAACGAACACTGAAGCTTTCTTT
TRBD2	TRBV12-3/TRBV12-4	TRBJ2-1	-	CASSISGGSYNEQFF	TGTGCCAGCAGCATCAGCGGGGGCTCCTACAATGAGCAGTTCTTC
-	TRBV18	TRBJ2-7	-	CASSPLALKGYEQYF	TGTGCCAGCTCACCATTGGCCCTCAAGGGATACGAGCAGTACTTC
-	TRBV12-3/TRBV12-4	TRBJ2-7	-	CASSSDSNSYEQYF	TGTGCCAGCAGTTCAGACAGCAACTCCTACGAGCAGTACTTC
-	TRBV5-4	TRBJ2-5	-	CASRPRQAETQYF	TGTGCCAGCAGACCACGGCAAGCAGAGACCCAGTACTTC
-	TRBV6-2/TRBV6-3	TRBJ1-5	-	CASSYAQGQAQPQHF	TGTGCCAGCAGTTACGCCCAGGGCCAGGCCCAGCCCCAGCATTTT
TRBD2	TRBV2	TRBJ2-5	once	CASNLLAAETQYF	TGTGCCAGCAACCTACTAGCGGCAGAGACCCAGTACTTC
-	TRBV7-9	TRBJ2-7	-	CASSSPGPPHEQYF	TGTGCCAGCAGCTCTCCGGGACCTCCCCACGAGCAGTACTTC
-	TRBV7-9	TRBJ2-1	-	CASSSSQGRSYNEQFF	TGTGCCAGCAGCTCGTCACAGGGACGCTCCTACAATGAGCAGTTCTTC
-	TRBV19	TRBJ1-5	-	CASSARHLRGSNQPQHF	TGTGCCAGTAGTGCCCGACATTTGCGGGGGAGCAATCAGCCCCAGCATTTT
-	TRBV29-1	TRBJ1-2	-	CSVGSNYGYTF	TGCAGCGTTGGGAGTAACTATGGCTACACCTTC
TRBD1	TRBV2	TRBJ1-5	-	CASRPDRGGQPQHF	TGTGCCAGCAGGCCTGACAGGGGTGGTCAGCCCCAGCATTTT
-	TRBV27	TRBJ2-7	-	CASTSETYEQYF	TGTGCCAGCACATCAGAGACCTACGAGCAGTACTTC
-	TRBV20-1	TRBJ1-4	-	CSARGGREGTNEKLFF	TGCAGTGCTAGGGGGGGAAGAGAGGGGACTAATGAAAAACTGTTTTTT
TRBD1	TRBV2	TRBJ1-2	-	CASSGKGGGYGYTF	TGTGCCAGCAGTGGTAAAGGGGGCGGATATGGCTACACCTTC
-	TRBV12-3/TRBV12-4	TRBJ2-4	-	CASSLPPQGYIQYF	TGTGCCAGCAGCCTCCCCCCGCAGGGCTACATTCAGTACTTC
-	TRBV11-1	TRBJ1-2	-	CASSDPGGSSGYTF	TGTGCCAGCAGCGACCCCGGAGGGTCGAGTGGCTACACCTTC
-	TRBV3-1	TRBJ2-5	-	CASSQSHGLGSTETQYF	TGTGCCAGCAGCCAAAGCCACGGACTCGGGTCTACGGAGACCCAGTACTTC
-	TRBV12-3/TRBV12-4	TRBJ2-3	-	CASSLDRYTQYF	TGTGCCAGCAGTTTAGACAGATATACGCAGTATTTT
-	TRBV3-1	TRBJ1-6	-	CASSQVGGNNSPLHF	TGTGCCAGCAGCCAAGTGGGGGGGAATAATTCACCCCTCCACTTT
-	TRBV20-1	TRBJ1-2	-	CSAARDGYTF	TGCAGTGCTGCCAGAGATGGCTACACCTTC
-	TRBV27	TRBJ1-6	-	CASTSKDGVENSPLHF	TGTGCCAGCACCTCCAAGGATGGAGTGGAGAATTCACCCCTCCACTTT
-	TRBV12-3/TRBV12-4	TRBJ1-1	once	CASSSAGGEAFF	TGTGCCAGCAGTTCGGCGGGGGGTGAAGCTTTCTTT
-	TRBV4-2	TRBJ1-4	-	CASSQERVGYNEKLFF	TGTGCCAGCAGCCAAGAAAGGGTCGGCTACAATGAAAAACTGTTTTTT
-	TRBV7-9	TRBJ2-7	-	CASSFLSYEQYF	TGTGCCAGCAGCTTTCTCTCCTACGAGCAGTACTTC
TRBD1	TRBV25-1	TRBJ1-6	once	CASSGGQNSPLHF	TGTGCCAGCAGTGGGGGACAGAATTCACCCCTCCACTTT
-	TRBV7-8	TRBJ2-7	-	CASSLVDQGYEQYF	TGTGCCAGCAGCTTAGTAGATCAGGGGTACGAGCAGTACTTC
-	TRBV29-1	TRBJ1-4	-	CSAALDGEKLFF	TGCAGCGCTGCCCTGGACGGAGAAAAACTGTTTTTT
TRBD1	TRBV9	TRBJ2-7	once	CASSQSGTGPYEQYF	TGTGCCAGCAGCCAATCCGGGACAGGGCCCTACGAGCAGTACTTC
-	TRBV6-5	TRBJ2-5	-	CATSSSKETQYF	TGTGCCACGTCGAGTAGCAAAGAGACCCAGTACTTC
-	TRBV20-1	TRBJ2-5	-	CSARDPLVQETQYF	TGCAGTGCTAGAGATCCCCTAGTCCAAGAGACCCAGTACTTC